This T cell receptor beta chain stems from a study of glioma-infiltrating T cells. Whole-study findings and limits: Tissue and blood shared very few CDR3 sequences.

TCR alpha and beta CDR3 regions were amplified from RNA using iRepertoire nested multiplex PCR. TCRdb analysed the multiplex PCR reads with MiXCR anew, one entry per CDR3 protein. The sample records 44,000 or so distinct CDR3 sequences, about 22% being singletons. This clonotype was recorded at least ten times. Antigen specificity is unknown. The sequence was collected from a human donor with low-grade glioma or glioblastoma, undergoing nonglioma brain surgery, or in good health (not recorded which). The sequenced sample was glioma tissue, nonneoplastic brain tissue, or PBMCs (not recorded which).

Here the CDR3 reads CASSSRDRTYEQYF. Here the CDR3 DNA reads TGTGCCAGCAGTTCCCGGGACAGGACCTACGAGCAGTACTTC. The chain recombines TRBV28 with TRBJ2-7; 8 positions match TRBD1. The CDR3 has 14 amino acids. CDR1 and CDR2 from the germline V gene are MDHEN and SYDVKM. Trimming took 4 bases from V and 2 from J; bases not matched to a gene: 4. The whole variable domain, filled in from reference TRBV28 and TRBJ2-7, reads DVKVTQSSRYLVKRTGEKVFLECVQDMDHENMFWYRQDPGLGLRLIYFSYDVKMKEKGDIPEGYSVSREKKERFSLILESASTNQTSMYLCASSSRDRTYEQYFGPGTRLTVT.